The clone carrying this T cell receptor (beta chain) was recorded a few times. What it recognizes is unknown. The data belong to a study of radiotherapy plus CTLA-4 blockade in lung cancer. Study details: Objective responses were observed in 15% to 20% of patients, and disease control was achieved by around 31%.

Using immunoSEQ multiplex PCR, the repertoire was profiled, and TCRdb retains in-frame clones only, with some absent. The sample has around 70,000 clones; 80% to 90% are singletons. Those patients who had chemo-refractory metastatic non-small-cell lung cancer were given focal radiation along with CTLA-4 blockade through ipilimumab. This CDR3 comprises 14 residues. Between the trimmed V and J ends, which lost 0 bases and 3 bases, there was a span of 9 bases. Germline V gives CDR1 SGHNT, CDR2 YYREEE (reference sequence). Notes on the study in general: Radiotherapy was combined with ipilimumab, and tumor-derived TCR clones then expanded in blood. The authors reported that early blood T cell clone dynamics, with interferon-beta, best predicted response.

The chain links TRBV5-4 to TRBJ1-2, with a tentative D call TRBD1 (6 bases). The material was peripheral blood, obtained from a patient treated with radiotherapy plus ipilimumab. This TCR was sampled from a human donor with non-small cell lung cancer that progressed on radiotherapy plus ipilimumab. The CDR3 loop reads CASSLAAGDYGYTF. CDR3 coding DNA: TGTGCCAGCAGCTTGGCGGCAGGGGACTATGGCTACACCTTC.